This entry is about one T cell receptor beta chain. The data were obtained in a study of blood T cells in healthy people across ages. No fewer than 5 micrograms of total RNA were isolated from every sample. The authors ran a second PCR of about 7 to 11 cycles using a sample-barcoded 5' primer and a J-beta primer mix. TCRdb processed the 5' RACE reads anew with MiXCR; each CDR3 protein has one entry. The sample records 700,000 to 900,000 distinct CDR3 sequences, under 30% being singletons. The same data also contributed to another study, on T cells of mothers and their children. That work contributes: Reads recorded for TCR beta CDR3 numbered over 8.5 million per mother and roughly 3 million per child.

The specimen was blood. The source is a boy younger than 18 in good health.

The CDR3 region is CSALQGRDTEAFF. DNA for the CDR3: TGCAGTGCTTTACAGGGGAGGGACACTGAAGCTTTCTTT. The J gene is TRBJ1-1, the V gene TRBV20-1; 7 bases are a match to TRBD1. Germline CDR1 DFQATT, CDR2 SNEGSKA (reference sequence). This CDR3 is 13 amino acids long. V dropped 5 bases and J dropped 3; count of bases not matched to a gene: 6.